This T cell receptor beta chain comes out of a study of shared clonotypes between healthy human individuals. CD4+ cells were split into CD45RA+ naive and CD45RA-negative memory subsets. The CDR3 is 13 residues long. Trimming shortened V by 6 bases and J by 2 bases, and 10 bases separated the two germline ends. Germline V CDR1 and CDR2: MNHNS, SASEGT. Each subset's genomic DNA was split evenly across several immunoSEQ plates. In the study's own analysis: From ImmunoSEQ came sequences covering only the junction and carrying no quality scores, so filtering differed. Clones were read by immunoSEQ multiplex PCR, and TCRdb kept only the in-frame ones, dropping some. V and J calls and clone size follow that table, whereas D and trimming were derived from the DNA. The sample has over 2 million clones, roughly 94% seen once; the top ten hold 0.13%.

This TCR came from a man aged 18-30 years in good health. This rearrangement joins TRBV6-1 to TRBJ1-1, with D unclear. Sequenced input: naive CD4+ T cells sorted from blood. The subset denotes: CD45RA+ positively selected. CDR3 in amino acids: CASSLVGNTEAFF. The CDR3 DNA is TGTGCCAGCAGCCTGGTTGGTAACACTGAAGCTTTCTTT.